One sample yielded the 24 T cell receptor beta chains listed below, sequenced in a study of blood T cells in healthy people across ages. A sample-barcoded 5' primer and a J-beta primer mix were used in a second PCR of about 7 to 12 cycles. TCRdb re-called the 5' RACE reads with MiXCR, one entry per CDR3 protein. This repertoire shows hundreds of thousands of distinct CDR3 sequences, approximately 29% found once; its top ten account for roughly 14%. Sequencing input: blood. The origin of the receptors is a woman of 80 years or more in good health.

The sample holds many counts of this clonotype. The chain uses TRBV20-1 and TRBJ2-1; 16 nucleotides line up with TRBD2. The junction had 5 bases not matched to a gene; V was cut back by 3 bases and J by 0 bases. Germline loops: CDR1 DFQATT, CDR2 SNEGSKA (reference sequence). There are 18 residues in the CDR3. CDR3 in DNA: TGCAGTGCTAGCCCGGGACTAGCGGGGGGGTCCTCCTACAATGAGCAGTTCTTC. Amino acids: CSASPGLAGGSSYNEQFF.

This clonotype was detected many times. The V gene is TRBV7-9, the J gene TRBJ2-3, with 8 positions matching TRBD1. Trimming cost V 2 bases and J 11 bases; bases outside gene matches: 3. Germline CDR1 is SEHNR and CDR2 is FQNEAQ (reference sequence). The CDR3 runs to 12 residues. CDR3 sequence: CASSLSRGQQYF. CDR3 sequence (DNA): TGTGCCAGCAGCTTAAGCAGGGGGCAGCAGTATTTT.

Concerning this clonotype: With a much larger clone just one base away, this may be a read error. The CDR3 sequence: CASSLVPYEQFF. The CDR3 DNA is TGTGCCAGCAGCTTAGTACCATATGAGCAGTTCTTC. The chain has TRBV11-3 and TRBJ2-1; D is unresolved. This CDR3 has 12 residues. Trimming shortened V by 1 base and J by 8 bases, and 6 bases separated the two germline ends. The germline gives CDR1 SGHNT, CDR2 YENEEA.

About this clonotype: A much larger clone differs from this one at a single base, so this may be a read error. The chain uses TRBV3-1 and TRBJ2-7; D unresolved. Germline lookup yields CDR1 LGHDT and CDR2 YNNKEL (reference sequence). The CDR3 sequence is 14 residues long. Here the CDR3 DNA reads TGTGCCAGCGGCCAAGTTTACAGTACCTACGAGCAGTACTTC. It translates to CASGQVYSTYEQYF.

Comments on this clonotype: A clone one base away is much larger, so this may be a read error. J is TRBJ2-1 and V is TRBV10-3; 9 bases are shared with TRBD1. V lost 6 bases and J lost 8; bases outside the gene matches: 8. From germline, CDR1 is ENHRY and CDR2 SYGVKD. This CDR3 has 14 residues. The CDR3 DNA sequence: TGTGCCATCAGGGAGGGACAGGGACGCGATGAGCAGTTCTTC. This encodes CAIREGQGRDEQFF.

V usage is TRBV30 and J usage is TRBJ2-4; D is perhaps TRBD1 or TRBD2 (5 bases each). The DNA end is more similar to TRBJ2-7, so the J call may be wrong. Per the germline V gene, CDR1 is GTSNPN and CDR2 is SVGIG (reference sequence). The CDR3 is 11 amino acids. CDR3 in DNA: TGTGCCTGGAGTGAGGGACACGAGCAGTACTTC. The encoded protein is CAWSEGHEQYF.

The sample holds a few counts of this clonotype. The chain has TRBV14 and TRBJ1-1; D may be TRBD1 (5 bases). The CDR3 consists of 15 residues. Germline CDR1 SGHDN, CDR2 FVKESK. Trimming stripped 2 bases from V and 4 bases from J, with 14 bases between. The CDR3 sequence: CASSQIFGARTEAFF. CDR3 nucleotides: TGTGCCAGCAGCCAAATTTTTGGGGCCCGCACTGAAGCTTTCTTT. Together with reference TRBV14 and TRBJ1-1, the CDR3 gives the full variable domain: EAGVTQFPSHSVIEKGQTVTLRCDPISGHDNLYWYRRVMGKEIKFLLHFVKESKQDESGMPNNRFLAERTGGTYSTLKVQPAELEDSGVYFCASSQIFGARTEAFFGQGTRLTVV.

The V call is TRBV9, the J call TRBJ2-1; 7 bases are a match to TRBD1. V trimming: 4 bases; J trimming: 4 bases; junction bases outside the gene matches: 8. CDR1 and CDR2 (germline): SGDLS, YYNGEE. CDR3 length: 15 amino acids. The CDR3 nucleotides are TGTGCCAGCAGCCCCCGGGACAGCGCATACAATGAGCAGTTCTTC. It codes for CASSPRDSAYNEQFF. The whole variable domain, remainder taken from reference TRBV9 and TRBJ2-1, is DSGVTQTPKHLITATGQRVTLRCSPRSGDLSVYWYQQSLDQGLQFLIQYYNGEERAKGNILERFSAQQFPDLHSELNLSSLELGDSALYFCASSPRDSAYNEQFFGPGTRLTVL.

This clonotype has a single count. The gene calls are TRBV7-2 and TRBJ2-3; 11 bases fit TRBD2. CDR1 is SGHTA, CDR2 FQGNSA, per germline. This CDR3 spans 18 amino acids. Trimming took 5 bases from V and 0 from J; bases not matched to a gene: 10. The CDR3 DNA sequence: TGTGCCAGCAGCCTTACTAGCGGGGGCTACCCTAGCACAGATACGCAGTATTTT. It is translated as CASSLTSGGYPSTDTQYF.

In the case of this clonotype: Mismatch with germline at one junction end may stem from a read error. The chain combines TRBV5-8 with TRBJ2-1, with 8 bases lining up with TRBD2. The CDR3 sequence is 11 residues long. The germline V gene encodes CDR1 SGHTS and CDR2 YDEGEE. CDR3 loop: CASSQGLVSLF. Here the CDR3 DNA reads TGTGCCAGCAGCCAGGGACTAGTATCCCTCTTC. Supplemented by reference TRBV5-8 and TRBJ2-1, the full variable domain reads EAGVTQSPTHLIKTRGQQATLRCSPISGHTSVYWYQQALGLGLQFLLWYDEGEERNRGNFPPRFSGRQFPNYSSELNVNALELEDSALYLCASSQGLVSLFGPGTRLTVL.

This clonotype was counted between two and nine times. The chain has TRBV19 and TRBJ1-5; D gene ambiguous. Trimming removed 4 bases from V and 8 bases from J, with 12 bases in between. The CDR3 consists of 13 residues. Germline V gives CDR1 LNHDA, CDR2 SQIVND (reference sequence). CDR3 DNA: TGTGCCAGTAGTACGGGCGGCGCAAAGCCCCAGCATTTT. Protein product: CASSTGGAKPQHF.

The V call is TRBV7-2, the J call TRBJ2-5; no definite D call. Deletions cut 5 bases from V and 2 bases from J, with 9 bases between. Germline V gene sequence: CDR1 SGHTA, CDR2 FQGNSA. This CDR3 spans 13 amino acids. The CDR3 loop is CASSPAFQETQYF. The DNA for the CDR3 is TGTGCCAGCAGCCCCGCTTTTCAAGAGACCCAGTACTTC.

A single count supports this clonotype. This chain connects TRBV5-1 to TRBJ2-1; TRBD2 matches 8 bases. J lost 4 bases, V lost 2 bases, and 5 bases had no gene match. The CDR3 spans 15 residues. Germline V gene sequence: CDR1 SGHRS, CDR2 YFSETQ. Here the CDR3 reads CASSFDGGAYNEQFF. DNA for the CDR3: TGCGCCAGCAGCTTTGACGGGGGGGCTTACAATGAGCAGTTCTTC.

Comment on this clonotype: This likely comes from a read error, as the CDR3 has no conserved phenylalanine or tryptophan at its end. The CDR3 sequence: CAWSGARGPYGYTV. CDR3 DNA: TGTGCCTGGAGTGGGGCGCGGGGGCCCTATGGCTACACCGTC. V is TRBV30 and J is TRBJ1-2; possibly TRBD1 for D (6 bases). Per germline, CDR1 GTSNPN and CDR2 SVGIG (reference sequence). This CDR3 is 14 amino acids long. Trimming removed 1 base from V and 4 bases from J, with 13 bases in between.

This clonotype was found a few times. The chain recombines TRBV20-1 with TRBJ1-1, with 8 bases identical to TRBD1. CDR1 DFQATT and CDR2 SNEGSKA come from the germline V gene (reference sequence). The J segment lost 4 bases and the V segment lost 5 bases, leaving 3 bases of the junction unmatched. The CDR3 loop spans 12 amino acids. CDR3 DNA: TGCAGTGCTGCGACAGGGGTCACTGAAGCTTTCTTT. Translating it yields CSAATGVTEAFF.

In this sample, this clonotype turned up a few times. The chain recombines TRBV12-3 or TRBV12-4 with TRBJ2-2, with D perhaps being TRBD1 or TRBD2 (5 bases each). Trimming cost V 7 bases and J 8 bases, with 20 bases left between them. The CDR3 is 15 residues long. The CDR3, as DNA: TGTGCCAGCAACTTGGCCCTCCAATGGGGGGGGGAGCTGTTTTTT. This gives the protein CASNLALQWGGELFF.

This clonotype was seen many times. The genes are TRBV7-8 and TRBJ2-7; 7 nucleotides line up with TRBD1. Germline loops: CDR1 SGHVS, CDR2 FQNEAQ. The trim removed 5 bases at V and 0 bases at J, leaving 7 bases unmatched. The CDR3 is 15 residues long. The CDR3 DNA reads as TGTGCCAGCAGCCGACTTCGGGACAGCTCCTACGAGCAGTACTTC. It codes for CASSRLRDSSYEQYF.

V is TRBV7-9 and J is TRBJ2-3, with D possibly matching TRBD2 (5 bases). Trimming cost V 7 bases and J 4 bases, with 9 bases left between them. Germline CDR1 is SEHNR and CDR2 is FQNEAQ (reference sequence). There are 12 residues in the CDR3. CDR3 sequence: CASTYGADTQYF. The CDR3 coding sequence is TGTGCCAGCACCTACGGGGCAGATACGCAGTATTTT. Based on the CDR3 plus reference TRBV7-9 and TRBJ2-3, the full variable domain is DTGVSQNPRHKITKRGQNVTFRCDPISEHNRLYWYRQTLGQGPEFLTYFQNEAQLEKSRLLSDRFSAERPKGSFSTLEIQRTEQGDSAMYLCASTYGADTQYFGPGTRLTVL.

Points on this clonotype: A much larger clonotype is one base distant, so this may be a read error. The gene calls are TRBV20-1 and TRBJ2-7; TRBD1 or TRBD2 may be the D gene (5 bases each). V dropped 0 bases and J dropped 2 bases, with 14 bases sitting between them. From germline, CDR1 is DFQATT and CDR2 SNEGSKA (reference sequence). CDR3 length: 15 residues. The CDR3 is CSARDRGDDPYEQYF. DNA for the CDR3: TGCAGTGCTAGAGATCGGGGCGACGACCCCTACGAGCAGTACTTC.

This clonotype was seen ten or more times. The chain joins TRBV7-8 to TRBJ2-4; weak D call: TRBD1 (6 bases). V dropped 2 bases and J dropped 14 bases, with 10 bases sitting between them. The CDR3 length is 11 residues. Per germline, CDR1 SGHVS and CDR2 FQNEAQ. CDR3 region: CASSLKRGKYF. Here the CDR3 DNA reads TGTGCCAGCAGCTTAAAAAGGGGGAAGTACTTC. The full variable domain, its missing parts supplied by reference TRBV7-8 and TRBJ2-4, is GAGVSQSPRYKVAKRGQDVALRCDPISGHVSLFWYQQALGQGPEFLTYFQNEAQLDKSGLPSDRFFAERPEGSVSTLKIQRTQQEDSAVYLCASSLKRGKYFGAGTRLSVL.

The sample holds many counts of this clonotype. The CDR3 DNA follows: TGTGCCAGCAGCTTAGGGGTCACAGATACGCAGTATTTT. Its protein is CASSLGVTDTQYF. The rearrangement joins TRBV7-8 to TRBJ2-3; D remains unclear. The CDR3 is made up of 13 amino acids. Trimming left V 1 base short and J 2 bases short, with 4 bases between. CDR1 and CDR2 (germline): SGHVS, FQNEAQ.

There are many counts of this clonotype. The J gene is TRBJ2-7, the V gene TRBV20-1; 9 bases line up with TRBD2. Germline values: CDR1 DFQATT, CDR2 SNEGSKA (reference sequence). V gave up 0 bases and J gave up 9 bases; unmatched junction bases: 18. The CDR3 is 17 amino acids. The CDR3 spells CSARDLIGTSSLGVQYF. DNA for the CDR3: TGCAGTGCTAGAGATTTGATAGGGACTAGCAGTCTTGGGGTGCAGTACTTC.

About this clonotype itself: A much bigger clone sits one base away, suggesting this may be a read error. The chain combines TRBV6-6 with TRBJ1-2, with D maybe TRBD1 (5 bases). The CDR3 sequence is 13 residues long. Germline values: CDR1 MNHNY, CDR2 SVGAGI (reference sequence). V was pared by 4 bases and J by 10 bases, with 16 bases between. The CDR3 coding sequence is TGTGCCAGCAGTTGGGGGGGGACGGACGACTACACCTTC. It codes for CASSWGGTDDYTF.

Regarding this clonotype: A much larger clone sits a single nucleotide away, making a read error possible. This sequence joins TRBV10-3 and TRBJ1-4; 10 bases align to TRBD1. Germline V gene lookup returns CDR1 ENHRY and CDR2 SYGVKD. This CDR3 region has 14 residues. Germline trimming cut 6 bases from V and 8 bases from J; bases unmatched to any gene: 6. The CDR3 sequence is CAIRRDRGDEKLFF. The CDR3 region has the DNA TGTGCCATCAGGAGGGACAGGGGAGACGAAAAACTGTTTTTT.